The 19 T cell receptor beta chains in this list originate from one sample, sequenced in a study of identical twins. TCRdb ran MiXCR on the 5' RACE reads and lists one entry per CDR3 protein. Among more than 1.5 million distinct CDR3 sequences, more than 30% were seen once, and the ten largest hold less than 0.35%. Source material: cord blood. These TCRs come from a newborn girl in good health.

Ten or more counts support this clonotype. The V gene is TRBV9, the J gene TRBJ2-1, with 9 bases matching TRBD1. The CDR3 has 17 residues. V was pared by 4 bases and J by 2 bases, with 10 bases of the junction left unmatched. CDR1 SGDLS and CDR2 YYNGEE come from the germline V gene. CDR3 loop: CASSIRVGQGPYNEQFF. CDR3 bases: TGTGCCAGCAGCATTAGAGTGGGACAGGGCCCCTACAATGAGCAGTTCTTC.

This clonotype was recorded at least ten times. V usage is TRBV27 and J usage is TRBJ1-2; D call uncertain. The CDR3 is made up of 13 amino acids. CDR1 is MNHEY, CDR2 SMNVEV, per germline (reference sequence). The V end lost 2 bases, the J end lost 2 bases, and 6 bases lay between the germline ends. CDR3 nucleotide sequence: TGTGCCAGCAGTTTAAACAGAAACTATGGCTACACCTTC. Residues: CASSLNRNYGYTF.

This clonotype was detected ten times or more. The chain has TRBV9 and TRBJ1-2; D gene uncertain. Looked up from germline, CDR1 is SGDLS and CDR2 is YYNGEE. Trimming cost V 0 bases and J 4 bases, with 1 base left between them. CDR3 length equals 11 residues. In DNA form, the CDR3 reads TGTGCCAGCAGCGTAGCCTATGGCTACACCTTC. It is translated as CASSVAYGYTF.

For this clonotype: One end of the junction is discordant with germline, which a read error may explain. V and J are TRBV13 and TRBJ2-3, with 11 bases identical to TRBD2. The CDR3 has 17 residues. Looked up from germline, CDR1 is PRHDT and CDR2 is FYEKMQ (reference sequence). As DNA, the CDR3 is TGTGCCAGCAGTCGACTAGCGGGGTTTTCTCGCACAGATGCGCAGTATTTT. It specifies CASSRLAGFSRTDAQYF.

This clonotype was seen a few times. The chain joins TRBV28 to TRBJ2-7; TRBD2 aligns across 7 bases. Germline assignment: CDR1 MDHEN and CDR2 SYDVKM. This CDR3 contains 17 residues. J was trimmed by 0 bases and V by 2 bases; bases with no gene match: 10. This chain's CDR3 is CASSLNGLGRSSYEQYF. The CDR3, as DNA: TGTGCCAGCAGTTTAAACGGACTAGGGCGAAGCTCCTACGAGCAGTACTTC.

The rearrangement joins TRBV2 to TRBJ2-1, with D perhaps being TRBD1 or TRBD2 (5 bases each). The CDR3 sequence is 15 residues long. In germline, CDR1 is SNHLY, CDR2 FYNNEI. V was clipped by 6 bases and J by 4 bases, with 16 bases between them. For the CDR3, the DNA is TGTGCCAGCAGGGAGGTGGGGGTTAAGTACAATGAGCAGTTCTTC. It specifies CASREVGVKYNEQFF.

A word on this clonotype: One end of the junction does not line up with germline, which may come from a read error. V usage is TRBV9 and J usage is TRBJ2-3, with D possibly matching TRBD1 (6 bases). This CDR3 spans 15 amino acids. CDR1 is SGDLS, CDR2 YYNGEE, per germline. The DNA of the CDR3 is TGTGCCAGCAGCACGGCAGGGGCGTTCACAGGTACGCAGTATTTT. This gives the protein CASSTAGAFTGTQYF.

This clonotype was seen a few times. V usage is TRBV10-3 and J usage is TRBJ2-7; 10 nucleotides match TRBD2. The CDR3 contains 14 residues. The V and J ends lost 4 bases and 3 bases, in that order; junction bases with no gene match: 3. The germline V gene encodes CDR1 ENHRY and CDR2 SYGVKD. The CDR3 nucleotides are TGTGCCATCAGTGTGCGACTAGCGGGCTACGAGCAGTACTTC. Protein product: CAISVRLAGYEQYF.

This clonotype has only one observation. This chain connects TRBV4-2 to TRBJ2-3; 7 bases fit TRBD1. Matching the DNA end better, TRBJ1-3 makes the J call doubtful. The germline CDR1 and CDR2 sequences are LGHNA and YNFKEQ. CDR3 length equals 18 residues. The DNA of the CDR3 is TGTGCCAGCAGCCGAGCCGGGTACTGGACAGGCGGTGGAAACACCATATATTTT. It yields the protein CASSRAGYWTGGGNTIYF.

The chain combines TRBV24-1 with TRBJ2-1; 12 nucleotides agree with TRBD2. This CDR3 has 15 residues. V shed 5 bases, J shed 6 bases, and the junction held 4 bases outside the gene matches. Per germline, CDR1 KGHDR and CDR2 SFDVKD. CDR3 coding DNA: TGTGCCACCAGTGGGGTGGGACTAGCGGGCAATGAGCAGTTCTTC. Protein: CATSGVGLAGNEQFF.

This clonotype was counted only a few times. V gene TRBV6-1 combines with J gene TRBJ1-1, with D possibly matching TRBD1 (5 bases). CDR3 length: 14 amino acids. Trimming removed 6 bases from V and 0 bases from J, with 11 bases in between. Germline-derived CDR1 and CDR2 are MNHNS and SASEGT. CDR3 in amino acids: CASRGARMNTEAFF. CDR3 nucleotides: TGTGCCAGCAGAGGGGCAAGGATGAACACTGAAGCTTTCTTT.

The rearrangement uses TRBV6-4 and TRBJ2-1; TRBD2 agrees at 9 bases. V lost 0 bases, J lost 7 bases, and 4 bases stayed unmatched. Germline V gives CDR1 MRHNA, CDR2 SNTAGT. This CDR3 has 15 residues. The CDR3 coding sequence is TGTGCCAGCAGTGACTCCCTAGCGGGACGGAATGAGCAGTTCTTC. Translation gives CASSDSLAGRNEQFF.

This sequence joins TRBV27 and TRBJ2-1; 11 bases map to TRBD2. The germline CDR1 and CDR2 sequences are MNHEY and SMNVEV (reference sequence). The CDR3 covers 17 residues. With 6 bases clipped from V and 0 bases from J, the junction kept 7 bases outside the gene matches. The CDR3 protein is CASRYIAGGISYNEQFF. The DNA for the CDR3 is TGTGCCAGCAGATATATAGCGGGAGGGATCTCCTACAATGAGCAGTTCTTC.

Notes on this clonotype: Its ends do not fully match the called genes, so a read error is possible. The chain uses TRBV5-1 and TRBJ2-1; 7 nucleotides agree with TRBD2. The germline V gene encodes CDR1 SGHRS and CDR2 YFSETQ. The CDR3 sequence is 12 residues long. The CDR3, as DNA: TGCGCCGGCAGCTTTCGACTAGCAAAGCAGTTCTTC. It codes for CAGSFRLAKQFF. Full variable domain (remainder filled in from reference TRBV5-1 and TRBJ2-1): KAGVTQTPRYLIKTRGQQVTLSCSPISGHRSVSWYQQTPGQGLQFLFEYFSETQRNKGNFPGRFSGRQFSNSRSEMNVSTLELGDSALYLCAGSFRLAKQFFGPGTRLTVL.

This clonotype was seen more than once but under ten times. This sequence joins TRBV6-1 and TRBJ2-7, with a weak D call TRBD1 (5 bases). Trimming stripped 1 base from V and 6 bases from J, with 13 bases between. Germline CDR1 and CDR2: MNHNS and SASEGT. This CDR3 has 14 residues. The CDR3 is CASSEVTVFGEQYF. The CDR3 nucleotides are TGTGCCAGCAGTGAAGTGACAGTTTTCGGCGAGCAGTACTTC.

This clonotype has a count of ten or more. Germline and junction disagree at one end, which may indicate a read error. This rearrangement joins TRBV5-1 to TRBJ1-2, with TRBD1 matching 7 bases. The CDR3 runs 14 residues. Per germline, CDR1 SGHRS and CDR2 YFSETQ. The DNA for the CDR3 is TGTGCCAGCAGCTTAGGGGACAGAAACTATGGCTACACCTTC. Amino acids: CASSLGDRNYGYTF.

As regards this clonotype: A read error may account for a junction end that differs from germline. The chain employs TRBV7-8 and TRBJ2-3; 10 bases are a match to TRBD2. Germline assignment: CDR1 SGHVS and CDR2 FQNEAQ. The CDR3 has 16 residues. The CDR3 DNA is TGTGCCAGCAGCGAAGCTAGCGGGGGAAGCATAGATACGCAGTATTTT. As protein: CASSEASGGSIDTQYF. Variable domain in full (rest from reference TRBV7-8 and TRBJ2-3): GAGVSQSPRYKVAKRGQDVALRCDPISGHVSLFWYQQALGQGPEFLTYFQNEAQLDKSGLPSDRFFAERPEGSVSTLKIQRTQQEDSAVYLCASSEASGGSIDTQYFGPGTRLTVL.

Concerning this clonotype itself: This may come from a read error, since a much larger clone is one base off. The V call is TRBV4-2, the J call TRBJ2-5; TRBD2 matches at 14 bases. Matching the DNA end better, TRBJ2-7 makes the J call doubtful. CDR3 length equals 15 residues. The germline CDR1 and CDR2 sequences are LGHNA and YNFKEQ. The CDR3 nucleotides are TGTGCCAGCGGCGACGGGACTAGCGGGAGTTACGAGCAGTACTTC. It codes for CASGDGTSGSYEQYF.

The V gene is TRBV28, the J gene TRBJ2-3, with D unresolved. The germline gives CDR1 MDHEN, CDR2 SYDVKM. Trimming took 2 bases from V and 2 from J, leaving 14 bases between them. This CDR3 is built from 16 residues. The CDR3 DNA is TGTGCCAGCAGTTTACAACACCAAACCCCCACAGATACGCAGTATTTT. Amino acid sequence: CASSLQHQTPTDTQYF. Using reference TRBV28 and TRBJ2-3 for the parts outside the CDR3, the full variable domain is DVKVTQSSRYLVKRTGEKVFLECVQDMDHENMFWYRQDPGLGLRLIYFSYDVKMKEKGDIPEGYSVSREKKERFSLILESASTNQTSMYLCASSLQHQTPTDTQYFGPGTRLTVL.